This entry is about one T cell receptor beta chain. This entry belongs to a study of blood T cell repertoires in COVID-19. This CDR3 spans 15 amino acids. The ends were cut back, 3 bases at V and 5 bases at J, with 14 bases in the middle. Germline V gene lookup returns CDR1 MGHDK and CDR2 SYGVNS. Profiling relied on immunoSEQ multiplex PCR, and the TCRdb table lists in-frame clones only, not all of them. The table includes just over 250,000 clones, about 91% detected once. Sequences were obtained from peripheral blood. The receptor's source is a person aged 18-30 years with COVID-19, enrolled during active disease. The chain has TRBV25-1 and TRBJ1-5; D not resolved. CDR3 loop: CASSDAGSLYQPQHF. Here the CDR3 DNA reads TGTGCCAGCAGTGATGCAGGAAGCTTGTATCAGCCCCAGCATTTT.